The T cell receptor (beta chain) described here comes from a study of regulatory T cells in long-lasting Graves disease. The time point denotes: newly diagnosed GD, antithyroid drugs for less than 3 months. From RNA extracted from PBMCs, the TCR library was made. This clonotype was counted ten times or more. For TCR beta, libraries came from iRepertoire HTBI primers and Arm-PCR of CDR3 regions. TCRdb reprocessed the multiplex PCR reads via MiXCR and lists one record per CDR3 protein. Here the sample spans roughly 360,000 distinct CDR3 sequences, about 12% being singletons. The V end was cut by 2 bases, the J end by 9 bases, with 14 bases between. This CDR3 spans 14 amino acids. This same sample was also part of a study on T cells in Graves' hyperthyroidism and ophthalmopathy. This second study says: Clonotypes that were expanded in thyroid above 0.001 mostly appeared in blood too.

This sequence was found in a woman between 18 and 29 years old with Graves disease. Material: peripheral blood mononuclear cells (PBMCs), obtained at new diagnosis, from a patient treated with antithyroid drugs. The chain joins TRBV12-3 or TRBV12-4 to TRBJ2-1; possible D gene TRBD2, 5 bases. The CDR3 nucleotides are TGTGCCAGCAGTTTAAGGGAGATAGTGGTTGAGCAGTTCTTC. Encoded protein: CASSLREIVVEQFF.